This entry lists 9 T cell receptor beta chains sequenced from one sample in a study of T cell responses to AZD1222 COVID-19 vaccine. Clones were read by immunoSEQ multiplex PCR, and TCRdb kept only the in-frame ones, dropping some. The profile shows 45,000 to 55,000 clones, 84% of them singletons. The material was peripheral blood, obtained on day 0 of AZD1222 vaccination. The receptor set was obtained from an adult in good health.

The genes are TRBV7-9 and TRBJ1-2, with 7 bases matching TRBD1. J lost 8 bases, V lost 1 base, and 4 bases had no gene match. Germline values: CDR1 SEHNR, CDR2 FQNEAQ (reference sequence). The length of the CDR3 is 13 residues. CDR3 in amino acids: CASSLGGGKGYTF. CDR3 in DNA: TGTGCCAGCAGCTTAGGAGGGGGCAAAGGCTACACCTTC.

The chain carries TRBV4-2 and TRBJ1-2; 8 nucleotides agree with TRBD1. The CDR3 loop spans 15 amino acids. V lost 2 bases to trimming and J lost 3 bases; unmatched junction nucleotides: 5. Germline assignment: CDR1 LGHNA and CDR2 YNFKEQ. CDR3: CASSQIPTGDYGYTF. In DNA form, the CDR3 reads TGTGCCAGCAGCCAAATCCCGACAGGGGACTATGGCTACACCTTC.

V and J are TRBV11-2 and TRBJ2-7; D ambiguous. V dropped 5 bases and J dropped 12 bases, with 17 bases sitting between them. Per germline, CDR1 SGHAT and CDR2 FQNNGV. The CDR3 spans 12 residues. The CDR3 reads CASSPSSTPSYF. CDR3 DNA: TGTGCCAGCAGCCCCTCGAGCACCCCCTCGTACTTC.

This sequence joins TRBV4-3 and TRBJ1-5; no clear D. V was clipped by 0 bases and J by 0 bases, with 6 bases between them. The V gene's germline CDR1 is LGHNA and CDR2 YSLEER. This CDR3 region has 15 residues. The CDR3 here is CASSQDTNSNQPQHF. In nucleotides, the CDR3 is TGCGCCAGCAGCCAAGATACAAATAGCAATCAGCCCCAGCATTTT.

In this sample, this clone turned up a few times. The CDR3 coding sequence is TGTGCCAGCAGCCGCCGGGACACCCGCTATGGCTACACCTTC. Its protein product is CASSRRDTRYGYTF. The chain couples TRBV7-2 to TRBJ1-2, with D tentatively TRBD1 (6 bases). Germline-derived CDR1 and CDR2 are SGHTA and FQGNSA. The CDR3 consists of 14 residues. V shed 5 bases and J shed 4 bases, with 14 bases lying between them. Drawing the rest from reference TRBV7-2 and TRBJ1-2, the complete variable domain is GAGVSQSPSNKVTEKGKDVELRCDPISGHTALYWYRQSLGQGLEFLIYFQGNSAPDKSGLPSDRFSAERTGGSVSTLTIQRTQQEDSAVYLCASSRRDTRYGYTFGSGTRLTVV.

The V and J genes are TRBV19 and TRBJ1-5; 9 bases agree with TRBD1. From germline, CDR1 is LNHDA and CDR2 SQIVND (reference sequence). Trimming took 8 bases from V and 6 from J; bases not matched to a gene: 8. This CDR3 spans 14 amino acids. The CDR3, as DNA: TGTGCCAGTGGGGACAGGGCGGACGGTCAGCCCCAGCATTTT. Its protein product is CASGDRADGQPQHF. Based on the CDR3 plus reference TRBV19 and TRBJ1-5, the full variable domain is DGGITQSPKYLFRKEGQNVTLSCEQNLNHDAMYWYRQDPGQGLRLIYYSQIVNDFQKGDIAEGYSVSREKKESFPLTVTSAQKNPTAFYLCASGDRADGQPQHFGDGTRLSIL.

The chain employs TRBV4-2 and TRBJ2-7, with D possibly called TRBD1 or TRBD2 (5 bases each). V was trimmed by 4 bases and J by 4 bases, leaving 14 bases between them. The V gene's germline CDR1 is LGHNA and CDR2 YNFKEQ. This CDR3 has 14 amino acids. CDR3 loop: CASSRGSTGYEQYF. CDR3 DNA sequence: TGTGCCAGCAGCCGGGGCTCCACGGGATACGAGCAGTACTTC.

The rearrangement links TRBV15 to TRBJ2-2; D remains unclear. The V gene's germline CDR1 is LNHNV and CDR2 YYDKDF (reference sequence). The CDR3 totals 14 residues. Between the trimmed V and J ends, which lost 8 bases and 1 base, there was a span of 11 bases. The CDR3 sequence is CATGGNGNTGELFF. For the CDR3, the DNA is TGTGCCACCGGTGGGAACGGGAACACCGGGGAGCTGTTTTTT.

The chain links TRBV10-2 to TRBJ2-1; TRBD2 agrees at 11 bases. Germline lookup yields CDR1 WSHSY and CDR2 SAAADI. The junction had 9 bases not matched to a gene; V was cut back by 8 bases and J by 6 bases. The CDR3 has 15 residues. The DNA of the CDR3 is TGCGCCAGCTGTCTACTAGCGGGAGCTATCAATGAGCAGTTCTTC. Amino acid sequence: CASCLLAGAINEQFF.